This T cell receptor (beta chain) is from a study of CD8 T cells in ankylosing spondylitis. Deletions cut 4 bases from V and 4 bases from J, with 13 bases between. Germline V lookup: CDR1 SEHNR, CDR2 FQNEAQ (reference sequence). This CDR3 contains 14 residues. Quantitative 5'-RACE with molecular barcodes produced the TCR beta libraries. TCRdb used MiXCR to reprocess the 5' RACE reads, holding one entry per CDR3 protein. Among more than 400,000 distinct CDR3 sequences listed, over 4% were seen once. Concerning this clonotype itself: The target antigen is unknown.

Study observations and caveats: For ankylosing spondylitis blood, a TCR beta motif of about 8 highly homologous variants appeared characteristic.

This TCR derives from a male donor with ankylosing spondylitis. The chain couples TRBV7-9 to TRBJ1-2, with a possible D match to TRBD1 (6 bases). Sequencing was carried out using blood, either unsorted or a sorted T cell fraction (not recorded which). The CDR3: CASSSVGGIYGYTF. CDR3 coding DNA: TGTGCCAGCAGCTCGGTAGGGGGAATCTATGGCTACACCTTC.